Given below is one TCR beta chain in context. Germline CDR1 reads MDHEN; CDR2 reads SYDVKM. The V gene lost 6 bases and the J gene lost 3 bases, with 18 bases spanning the gap. CDR3 size: 16 residues. This sample was taken from a study of Graves' ophthalmopathy and Graves' hyperthyroidism. Amplification targeted the TCR beta CDR3 regions, with RNA transcripts as the source material. In the first round, RT-PCR was carried out with HTBI primers, and a multiplex PCR formed the second round. TCRdb recomputed calls from the multiplex PCR reads with MiXCR, one row per CDR3 protein. This repertoire shows roughly 480,000 distinct CDR3 sequences, roughly an eighth found once; its top ten account for 9.5% to 10%.

This chain links TRBV28 with TRBJ1-5; possibly TRBD1 for D (5 bases). The TCR comes from a woman between 25 and 40 years old with Graves' ophthalmopathy. Sample: blood. CDR3 in DNA: TGTGCCAGCAGCTTACCCCTGTGGGGGGACAATCAGCCCCAGCATTTT. It encodes CASSLPLWGDNQPQHF. The complete variable domain, with remaining parts taken from reference TRBV28 and TRBJ1-5, reads DVKVTQSSRYLVKRTGEKVFLECVQDMDHENMFWYRQDPGLGLRLIYFSYDVKMKEKGDIPEGYSVSREKKERFSLILESASTNQTSMYLCASSLPLWGDNQPQHFGDGTRLSIL.